These T cell receptor beta chains were read from a single sample in a study of T cells in Graves' hyperthyroidism and ophthalmopathy. One entry per CDR3 protein results from TCRdb running MiXCR on the multiplex PCR reads. The sample shows hundreds of thousands of distinct CDR3 sequences, 13% to 15% of them seen only once. The sequenced material came from blood. The receptors come from a woman aged 55 to 70 with Graves' ophthalmopathy. Each CDR3 is given without its conserved first and last residue. The order of the fields is V gene, clone size, CDR3 length, CDR3 protein. Part of the rows lack a size; the others show once, few, many or a class for expanded clones.

TRBV2,many,11,ASTGLGGDTQY
TRBV10-2,few,13,ASRRTSGGKETQY
TRBV7-3,NA,13,ASSLTGSLTYEQY
TRBV12-3/TRBV12-4,many,10,ASSQMTYEQY
TRBV19,NA,16,ASSIDLWGPNSYNEQF
TRBV20-1,few,13,SAGQGGQGANVLT
TRBV30,few,10,AWSVAGVSQY
TRBV12-5,NA,17,ASGLPWGLAGGLYNEQF
TRBV29-1,many,12,STATGGRNYGYT
TRBV28,NA,12,ASSPGHTGNTIY
TRBV6-1,many,14,ASRKNTAGQADTQY
TRBV30,many,14,AWRAPGTGIQETQY
TRBV7-2,many,15,ASTSTRGGKANYGYT
TRBV19,NA,14,ASSVQTGRGTDTQY
TRBV20-1,NA,10,SAPGLAYEQY
TRBV28,many,14,ASSFSDTSGRLRQF
TRBV19,NA,11,ASSWQITGELF
TRBV14,many,12,ASSQMFSAYEQY
TRBV27,NA,12,ASSSLAGVREQF
TRBV5-1,few,13,ASSTFEGVQETQY
TRBV20-1,few,14,SARASGLYSNQPQH
TRBV28,few,14,ASSPGGGAANTEAF
TRBV27,many,12,ASRPAGGNQPQH
TRBV12-3/TRBV12-4,many,8,ASSGTEQF
TRBV7-2,many,14,ASSLTGTGVYNEQF
TRBV6-1,many,13,ASRPGLAGGDTQY
TRBV7-9,many,11,ASSYISSYEQY
TRBV27,NA,11,ASRAAGRETQY
TRBV27,NA,15,ASSPRSVGGGTGELF
TRBV11-3,many,14,ASSSYGTVGTGELF
TRBV4-1,NA,14,ASSLITGGEGNGYT
TRBV18,many,11,ASSPQGIGELF
TRBV6-1,few,12,ASSVTGGHQPQH
TRBV19,few,13,ASSMASGITGELF
TRBV12-3/TRBV12-4,many,11,ASSRTGNTEAF
TRBV7-9,many,12,ASSAGTGGSPLH
TRBV20-1,few,11,SAHRRGTDTQY
TRBV30,NA,12,AWSVASGANVLT
TRBV19,NA,13,ASSARQGGDTEAF
TRBV20-1,few,11,SARFAGVETQY
TRBV5-1,few,10,ASSLLDNEQF
TRBV11-2,many,16,ASSSPQGHHANTGELF
TRBV5-1,many,13,ASSLVLATVYEQY
TRBV2,many,16,ASSERRPGGLAFYEQY
TRBV7-9,many,12,ASSLGQAFEKLF
TRBV18,NA,13,ASSPREGTSYEQY
TRBV29-1,few,10,SVDAGFNEQF
TRBV5-1,many,11,ASSSLWLHEQF
TRBV12-3/TRBV12-4,NA,12,ASRFSGVGGSQH
TRBV28,many,13,ASSSTAGASQPQH
TRBV10-3,few,13,AISVGLAVTDTQY
TRBV7-9,few,14,ASSLERAGGPNEQF
TRBV5-1,few,10,ASSPTQGGYT